These T cell receptor beta chains were read from a single sample in a study of shared clonotypes between healthy human individuals. Repertoires were generated with immunoSEQ multiplex PCR, while TCRdb's copy carries only in-frame clones and drops some. The sample yields about 1,500,000 clones, roughly 95% seen once. Specimen: naive CD4+ T cells sorted from blood. Receptors were obtained from a young man in good health. Each CDR3 is given with its conserved first and last residue. The D gene is left open where the match is weak. Clone size is given for some rows only: seen once, a few or many times, or a class if the clone is expanded.

J,size,V,D,DNA,CDR3
TRBJ1-1,-,TRBV5-6,TRBD1,TGTGCCAGCAGCTTTGCGGACAGGGGGGCGATGACTGAAGCTTTCTTT,CASSFADRGAMTEAFF
TRBJ1-5,-,TRBV18,-,TGTGCCAGCTCAAGAACAGGTCAAGTAGGAAATCAGCCCCAGCATTTT,CASSRTGQVGNQPQHF
TRBJ1-2,-,TRBV10-2,-,TGCGCCAGCACCCAGGACCGCTATGGCTACACCTTC,CASTQDRYGYTF
TRBJ2-1,-,TRBV4-3,TRBD1,TGCGCCAGCAGCCAGACCCCCGGGACAGGGGGCATAACTAGGGCCAATGAGCAGTTCTTC,CASSQTPGTGGITRANEQFF
TRBJ2-3,-,TRBV27,-,TGTGCCAGCAGTGCCCGTCGCGGCACAGATACGCAGTATTTT,CASSARRGTDTQYF
TRBJ2-5,-,TRBV29-1,-,TGCAGCGCCTCATCCCTCGGCGGGGGCCTAGAAGAGACCCAGTACTTC,CSASSLGGGLEETQYF
TRBJ2-7,-,TRBV15,TRBD2,TGTGCCACCAGCAGCCTAAGCGGGAGAGGCTACGAGCAGTACTTC,CATSSLSGRGYEQYF
TRBJ2-3,-,TRBV5-4,-,TGTGCCAGCGGCGCATCGAAGTTCACAGATACGCAGTATTTT,CASGASKFTDTQYF
TRBJ2-3,-,TRBV5-1,TRBD2,TGCGCCAGCAGCTTGGAAAGACTAGCGGGAGGGAACACAGATACGCAGTATTTT,CASSLERLAGGNTDTQYF
TRBJ1-1,-,TRBV2,-,TGTGCCAGCAGTGAAAGGGGGGCGAACACTGAAGCTTTCTTT,CASSERGANTEAFF
TRBJ2-4,-,TRBV5-1,-,TGCGCCAGCAGCTTGGCCGGCGCCGAGGGAATCGGGGCAAAAAACATTCAGTACTTC,CASSLAGAEGIGAKNIQYF
TRBJ2-3,-,TRBV28,-,TGTGCCAGCAGTTTATCTACAGATACGCAGTATTTT,CASSLSTDTQYF
TRBJ2-5,-,TRBV19,-,TGTGCCAGTAGTATCGGAATAGGGCGAGGAGAGACCCAGTACTTC,CASSIGIGRGETQYF
TRBJ2-7,-,TRBV10-3,TRBD2,TGTGCCATCAGTGATTCTAGCGGAGGTTACGAGCAGTACTTC,CAISDSSGGYEQYF
TRBJ2-1,-,TRBV20-1,-,TGCAGTGCTAGCGGCGGGGTGCAGTTCTTC,CSASGGVQFF
TRBJ2-2,-,TRBV28,-,TGTGCCAGCAGTTCAGGGGCGGGCACCGGGGAGCTGTTTTTT,CASSSGAGTGELFF
TRBJ1-3,-,TRBV29-1,-,TGCAGCGTTGTGAGGCAAACTGGAAACACCATATATTTT,CSVVRQTGNTIYF
TRBJ2-3,-,TRBV5-1,TRBD2,TGCGCCAGCAGCCCCCAGGGACTGCCGGGGGGAGGTACGCAGTATTTT,CASSPQGLPGGGTQYF
TRBJ2-7,-,TRBV30,TRBD1,TGTGCCTGGAGGCCGCCGGGACAGAGGTACGAGCAGTACTTC,CAWRPPGQRYEQYF
TRBJ2-3,-,TRBV7-2,TRBD1,TGTGCCAGCAGCTACGGACAGGGAAAAGATACGCAGTATTTT,CASSYGQGKDTQYF
TRBJ2-3,-,TRBV29-1,-,TGCAGCCCTGTGTCGGCGCTAACAGATACGCAGTATTTT,CSPVSALTDTQYF
TRBJ1-2,once,TRBV18,TRBD1,TGTGCCAGCTCACCTCGACGGACAGGGAACTATGGCTACACCTTC,CASSPRRTGNYGYTF
TRBJ2-1,-,TRBV10-3,TRBD2,TGTGCCATCAGCACTACTAGCGGGAGCTACAATGAGCAGTTCTTC,CAISTTSGSYNEQFF
TRBJ2-2,-,TRBV6-6,TRBD1,TGTGCCAGCAGTTTAGACAGGGCGGGCACCGGGGAGCTGTTTTTT,CASSLDRAGTGELFF
TRBJ1-1,-,TRBV4-3,TRBD1,TGCGCCAGCAGCCAAGAAAAACAGGGGTATGATACTGAAGCTTTCTTT,CASSQEKQGYDTEAFF
TRBJ2-1,-,TRBV4-3,-,TGCGCCAGCAGCCAAAAGGAAGGTAGGAAAACCAATGAGCAGTTCTTC,CASSQKEGRKTNEQFF
TRBJ2-7,-,TRBV28,-,TGTGCCAGCAGTTTACCGACAAATGACTACGAGCAGTACTTC,CASSLPTNDYEQYF
TRBJ2-5,-,TRBV7-9,TRBD1,TGTGCCAGCAGCAAGGGACAGGGGGCCCAAGAGACCCAGTACTTC,CASSKGQGAQETQYF
TRBJ2-2,-,TRBV4-3,-,TGCGCCAGCAGCCAAGATTCGAGGGGGGGTGACACCGGGGAGCTGTTTTTT,CASSQDSRGGDTGELFF
TRBJ2-1,-,TRBV27,-,TGTGCCAGCAGTTTAGCACTGCATCCGTCCAATGAGCAGTTCTTC,CASSLALHPSNEQFF
TRBJ1-1,-,TRBV5-6,-,TGTGCCAGCAGCTTTTGGGGAGGGAAAGCTTTCTTT,CASSFWGGKAFF
TRBJ2-7,-,TRBV2,TRBD2,TGTGCCAGCTCAGATACTAGCGGGAGGGCGTCCGAGCAGTACTTC,CASSDTSGRASEQYF
TRBJ2-1,-,TRBV7-7,TRBD2,TGTGCCAGCAGCTCTCGGGCCGGGACTAGCACAAATGAGCAGTTCTTC,CASSSRAGTSTNEQFF
TRBJ2-5,-,TRBV5-1,-,TGCGCCAGCAGCTTGGAAGGGCAGGGTCTGCAAGAGACCCAGTACTTC,CASSLEGQGLQETQYF
TRBJ1-5,-,TRBV30,-,TGTGCCTGGAGTGTAGGTCACGGAGGCAATCAGCCCCAGCATTTT,CAWSVGHGGNQPQHF
TRBJ1-5,-,TRBV5-5,-,TGTGCCAGCAGCTTGGCAGGGCGCCAGCCCCAGCATTTT,CASSLAGRQPQHF
TRBJ2-1,-,TRBV5-6,TRBD2,TGTGCCAGCAGCCCTGGGACTAGCGCCTACAATGAGCAGTTCTTC,CASSPGTSAYNEQFF
TRBJ1-5,few,TRBV6-5,-,TGTGCCAGCAGCCAGGGGAGCAATCAGCCCCAGCATTTT,CASSQGSNQPQHF
TRBJ2-1,-,TRBV7-8,-,TGTGCCAGCAGTGTCCGGGTAGCGCACGGCTACAATGAGCAGTTCTTC,CASSVRVAHGYNEQFF
TRBJ2-7,-,TRBV5-4,TRBD2,TGTGCCAGCAGCTTGGCCGGGGGGGCCTACGAGCAGTACTTC,CASSLAGGAYEQYF
TRBJ2-2,-,TRBV30,-,TGTGCTGGCCCCAAGGTCGGCCACACCGGGGAGCTGTTTTTT,CAGPKVGHTGELFF
TRBJ1-3,once,TRBV7-2,-,TGTGCCAGCAGCTTAGGGCGCGACACCATATATTTT,CASSLGRDTIYF
TRBJ1-2,-,TRBV28,-,TGTGCCAGCCGTGGGACGGGTAACTATGGCTACACCTTC,CASRGTGNYGYTF
TRBJ2-3,once,TRBV7-3,TRBD2,TGTGCCAGCAGCTTAATCGGCGGGAGGGCCCCAGATACGCAGTATTTT,CASSLIGGRAPDTQYF